Listed below are T cell receptor beta chains from one sample, sequenced in a study of long-term antiretroviral therapy in people with HIV. Profiling relied on immunoSEQ multiplex PCR, and the TCRdb table lists in-frame clones only, not all of them. Of about 41,000 clones in the sample, 94% were seen once. Sequenced material: unsorted PBMCs, taken approximately 9.1 years after starting antiretroviral therapy. All receptors come from a man aged 25 to 40 with HIV. The CDR3 runs from the conserved cysteine through the conserved F or W. D genes are given only for firm matches. The size of a clone is reported for some rows only, either as once, few or many, or as a class for expanded clones.

abundance: -; len: 12; j_gene: TRBJ2-2; v_gene: TRBV6-6; d_gene: -; CDR3nt: TGTGCCAGCAGCCAGAGGTCGGGGGAGCTGTTTTTT; CDR3aa: CASSQRSGELFF
abundance: -; len: 14; j_gene: TRBJ2-5; v_gene: TRBV19; d_gene: TRBD1; CDR3nt: TGTGCCAGTAGTTCGGGACAGGTCTTAGAGACCCAGTACTTC; CDR3aa: CASSSGQVLETQYF
abundance: once; len: 15; j_gene: TRBJ2-3; v_gene: TRBV5-1; d_gene: -; CDR3nt: TGCGCCAGCAGCTTGGCCGGGCACATCACAGATACGCAGTATTTT; CDR3aa: CASSLAGHITDTQYF
abundance: -; len: 13; j_gene: TRBJ1-1; v_gene: TRBV7-9; d_gene: -; CDR3nt: TGTGCCAGCAGCCCCCCAGGACATCCTGAAGCTTTCTTT; CDR3aa: CASSPPGHPEAFF
abundance: -; len: 13; j_gene: TRBJ2-2; v_gene: TRBV11-2; d_gene: TRBD1; CDR3nt: TGTGCCAGCAGCGTAGACAGGGCCGGGGAGCTGTTTTTT; CDR3aa: CASSVDRAGELFF
abundance: -; len: 14; j_gene: TRBJ2-2; v_gene: TRBV7-2; d_gene: -; CDR3nt: TGTGCCAGCAGCTTAGCAGGGTGGACCGGGGAGCTGTTTTTT; CDR3aa: CASSLAGWTGELFF
abundance: -; len: 15; j_gene: TRBJ2-1; v_gene: TRBV5-4; d_gene: -; CDR3nt: TGTGCCAGCAGCCCTTTGGAAGGCTCCTACAATGAGCAGTTCTTC; CDR3aa: CASSPLEGSYNEQFF
abundance: -; len: 14; j_gene: TRBJ2-3; v_gene: TRBV7-9; d_gene: -; CDR3nt: TGTGCCAGCAGCTGGGGGGTAAACACAGATACGCAGTATTTT; CDR3aa: CASSWGVNTDTQYF
abundance: -; len: 14; j_gene: TRBJ1-1; v_gene: TRBV9; d_gene: TRBD1; CDR3nt: TGTGCCAGCAGCGCCGCCGGGACAGGGACTGAAGCTTTCTTT; CDR3aa: CASSAAGTGTEAFF
abundance: -; len: 14; j_gene: TRBJ1-1; v_gene: TRBV6-1; d_gene: -; CDR3nt: TGTGCCAGCAGTCCGCAACTCATGAACACTGAAGCTTTCTTT; CDR3aa: CASSPQLMNTEAFF
abundance: -; len: 15; j_gene: TRBJ1-1; v_gene: TRBV6-5; d_gene: -; CDR3nt: TGTGCCAGCAGATCGTGGGGAGTAGGGTACACTGAAGCTTTCTTT; CDR3aa: CASRSWGVGYTEAFF
abundance: -; len: 16; j_gene: TRBJ1-3; v_gene: TRBV6-5; d_gene: -; CDR3nt: TGTGCCAGCAGTTACTCGGCAGGGCAATCGGGAAACACCATATATTTT; CDR3aa: CASSYSAGQSGNTIYF
abundance: -; len: 17; j_gene: TRBJ1-3; v_gene: TRBV19; d_gene: TRBD1; CDR3nt: TGTGCCAGTAGTCTCCAAGCGACAGGGGGCCCTGGAAACACCATATATTTT; CDR3aa: CASSLQATGGPGNTIYF
abundance: -; len: 15; j_gene: TRBJ1-4; v_gene: TRBV7-8; d_gene: -; CDR3nt: TGTGCCAGCAGCTCCTACAGGGCAACTAATGAAAAACTGTTTTTT; CDR3aa: CASSSYRATNEKLFF
abundance: -; len: 14; j_gene: TRBJ2-7; v_gene: TRBV9; d_gene: TRBD1; CDR3nt: TGTGCCAGCGGGGGGACAGGGGTCCCCTACGAGCAGTACTTC; CDR3aa: CASGGTGVPYEQYF
abundance: -; len: 13; j_gene: TRBJ1-2; v_gene: TRBV2; d_gene: TRBD1; CDR3nt: TGTGCCAGCAGTGGGGACAGAAATCGTGGCTACACCTTC; CDR3aa: CASSGDRNRGYTF
abundance: -; len: 17; j_gene: TRBJ1-4; v_gene: TRBV13; d_gene: -; CDR3nt: TGTGCCAGCAGCTTCTCGACAGCTACCTCTAGTAATGAAAAACTGTTTTTT; CDR3aa: CASSFSTATSSNEKLFF
abundance: once; len: 15; j_gene: TRBJ1-5; v_gene: TRBV11-2; d_gene: -; CDR3nt: TGTGCCAGCAGCTCTAGTGGGGGGGGAGATCAGCCCCAGCATTTT; CDR3aa: CASSSSGGGDQPQHF
abundance: few; len: 13; j_gene: TRBJ2-1; v_gene: TRBV5-4; d_gene: -; CDR3nt: TGTGCCAGCAGCTGGGGACTCTACAATGAGCAGTTCTTC; CDR3aa: CASSWGLYNEQFF
abundance: -; len: 19; j_gene: TRBJ2-3; v_gene: TRBV7-3; d_gene: TRBD2; CDR3nt: TGTGCCAGCAGCTTAAAGGGCCGGACTAGCGGGGGGGCATACGATACGCAGTATTTT; CDR3aa: CASSLKGRTSGGAYDTQYF
abundance: -; len: 16; j_gene: TRBJ2-2; v_gene: TRBV7-6; d_gene: TRBD2; CDR3nt: TGTGCCAGCAGCTTAGGGCTAGCGGGGAGCACCGGGGAGCTGTTTTTT; CDR3aa: CASSLGLAGSTGELFF
abundance: -; len: 15; j_gene: TRBJ1-2; v_gene: TRBV9; d_gene: -; CDR3nt: TGTGCCAGCAGCGATCGACGGGGATTTAACTATGGCTACACCTTC; CDR3aa: CASSDRRGFNYGYTF
abundance: -; len: 11; j_gene: TRBJ1-2; v_gene: TRBV20-1; d_gene: -; CDR3nt: TGCAGTGCTAGAGTTGGTCCTGGCTACACCTTC; CDR3aa: CSARVGPGYTF
abundance: -; len: 13; j_gene: TRBJ1-1; v_gene: TRBV28; d_gene: -; CDR3nt: TGTGCCAGCAGTACAGCTACTAACACTGAAGCTTTCTTT; CDR3aa: CASSTATNTEAFF
abundance: -; len: 13; j_gene: TRBJ1-2; v_gene: TRBV19; d_gene: -; CDR3nt: TGTGCCAGTAGTATAGCCCAGGGACGGGACTACACCTTC; CDR3aa: CASSIAQGRDYTF
abundance: -; len: 15; j_gene: TRBJ1-4; v_gene: TRBV6-5; d_gene: -; CDR3nt: TGTGCCAGCAGCCGGGGAAAGGGAATCTATGAAAAACTGTTTTTT; CDR3aa: CASSRGKGIYEKLFF
abundance: -; len: 17; j_gene: TRBJ2-3; v_gene: TRBV11-2; d_gene: -; CDR3nt: TGTGCCAGCAGCTTAGATCGTCGCAGGGGGGTCGTTGACACGCAGTATTTT; CDR3aa: CASSLDRRRGVVDTQYF
abundance: -; len: 13; j_gene: TRBJ2-7; v_gene: TRBV30; d_gene: -; CDR3nt: TGTGCCTGGAGTGTACAACTCTCCTACGAGCAGTACTTC; CDR3aa: CAWSVQLSYEQYF
abundance: -; len: 13; j_gene: TRBJ1-4; v_gene: TRBV2; d_gene: -; CDR3nt: TGTGCCAGCTGTCGGGACTCTAATGAAAAACTGTTTTTT; CDR3aa: CASCRDSNEKLFF
abundance: -; len: 14; j_gene: TRBJ2-5; v_gene: TRBV27; d_gene: -; CDR3nt: TGTGCCAGCAGTTACAGGGGCGGGGGGGAGACCCAGTACTTC; CDR3aa: CASSYRGGGETQYF
abundance: -; len: 13; j_gene: TRBJ1-6; v_gene: TRBV5-5; d_gene: -; CDR3nt: TGTGCCAGCAGCCCGGACAGTAATTCACCCCTCCACTTT; CDR3aa: CASSPDSNSPLHF
abundance: -; len: 12; j_gene: TRBJ1-5; v_gene: TRBV28; d_gene: TRBD1; CDR3nt: TGTGCCAGCAGTCCGACAGGGACGCCCCAGCATTTT; CDR3aa: CASSPTGTPQHF
abundance: once; len: 15; j_gene: TRBJ1-1; v_gene: TRBV9; d_gene: -; CDR3nt: TGTGCCAGCAGCCCCGTCGTGGGAGCGAACACTGAAGCTTTCTTT; CDR3aa: CASSPVVGANTEAFF
abundance: -; len: 16; j_gene: TRBJ1-1; v_gene: TRBV27; d_gene: -; CDR3nt: TGTGCCAGCAGTTTCAGAGTGTTAGGGGGGGACACTGAAGCTTTCTTT; CDR3aa: CASSFRVLGGDTEAFF
abundance: -; len: 16; j_gene: TRBJ1-1; v_gene: TRBV6-1; d_gene: -; CDR3nt: TGTGCCAGCAGTGAAGGGGTGGGGAAAATGAACACTGAAGCTTTCTTT; CDR3aa: CASSEGVGKMNTEAFF
abundance: -; len: 13; j_gene: TRBJ1-6; v_gene: TRBV6-6; d_gene: -; CDR3nt: TGTGCCAGCCAAGTGGGGGTAGGGTCACCCCTCCACTTT; CDR3aa: CASQVGVGSPLHF
abundance: -; len: 15; j_gene: TRBJ2-2; v_gene: TRBV2; d_gene: TRBD1; CDR3nt: TGTGCCAGCAGCGACCAGGGGGCGAACACCGGGGAGCTGTTTTTT; CDR3aa: CASSDQGANTGELFF
abundance: -; len: 13; j_gene: TRBJ2-3; v_gene: TRBV2; d_gene: -; CDR3nt: TGTGCCAGCAGTTGGACCACCACAGATACGCAGTATTTT; CDR3aa: CASSWTTTDTQYF
abundance: -; len: 13; j_gene: TRBJ2-5; v_gene: TRBV2; d_gene: -; CDR3nt: TGTGCCAGCTCGGTGGCGGGGCAAGAGACCCAGTACTTC; CDR3aa: CASSVAGQETQYF
abundance: -; len: 12; j_gene: TRBJ2-5; v_gene: TRBV11-2; d_gene: -; CDR3nt: TGTGCCAGCAGCTCCGTCCAAGAGACCCAGTACTTC; CDR3aa: CASSSVQETQYF
abundance: once; len: 17; j_gene: TRBJ1-2; v_gene: TRBV19; d_gene: TRBD1; CDR3nt: TGTGCCAGTAGTATAACCCGACAGGGGGTTTCCGGCTATGGCTACACCTTC; CDR3aa: CASSITRQGVSGYGYTF
abundance: -; len: 15; j_gene: TRBJ2-3; v_gene: TRBV6-1; d_gene: TRBD1; CDR3nt: TGTGCCAGCAGTGAAGGGGGGACAGGCACAGATACGCAGTATTTT; CDR3aa: CASSEGGTGTDTQYF
abundance: -; len: 15; j_gene: TRBJ1-5; v_gene: TRBV5-5; d_gene: -; CDR3nt: TGTGCCAGCAGCTTGGGGACCCTTAGCAATCAGCCCCAGCATTTT; CDR3aa: CASSLGTLSNQPQHF
abundance: -; len: 17; j_gene: TRBJ1-1; v_gene: TRBV14; d_gene: TRBD1; CDR3nt: TGTGCCAGCAGCCACGACGGGACAGTCAGTTTGAACACTGAAGCTTTCTTT; CDR3aa: CASSHDGTVSLNTEAFF
abundance: -; len: 15; j_gene: TRBJ1-4; v_gene: TRBV2; d_gene: -; CDR3nt: TGTGCCAGCAGTGAATCTTGGCTGACTAATGAAAAACTGTTTTTT; CDR3aa: CASSESWLTNEKLFF
abundance: -; len: 13; j_gene: TRBJ1-4; v_gene: TRBV5-1; d_gene: -; CDR3nt: TGCGCCAGCAGCCCAGACAGTAATGAAAAACTGTTTTTT; CDR3aa: CASSPDSNEKLFF
abundance: -; len: 17; j_gene: TRBJ1-1; v_gene: TRBV2; d_gene: TRBD1; CDR3nt: TGTGCCAGCAGGGGACAGGTAGCTTTGACCATGAACACTGAAGCTTTCTTT; CDR3aa: CASRGQVALTMNTEAFF
abundance: -; len: 17; j_gene: TRBJ2-1; v_gene: TRBV10-2; d_gene: -; CDR3nt: TGCGCCAGCAGTGAGTCGAAAGCGAGCGGGGACAACAATGAGCAGTTCTTC; CDR3aa: CASSESKASGDNNEQFF
abundance: -; len: 14; j_gene: TRBJ2-2; v_gene: TRBV5-1; d_gene: -; CDR3nt: TGCGCCAGCGGTCCCCGACTAGACTACGGGGAGCTGTTTTTT; CDR3aa: CASGPRLDYGELFF
abundance: once; len: 13; j_gene: TRBJ1-5; v_gene: TRBV6-1; d_gene: TRBD1; CDR3nt: TGTGCCAGCGATGGCACAGGGGTCCAGCCCCAGCATTTT; CDR3aa: CASDGTGVQPQHF
abundance: once; len: 13; j_gene: TRBJ1-1; v_gene: TRBV7-3; d_gene: -; CDR3nt: TGTGCCAGCGGGCGGCAGCAGAACACTGAAGCTTTCTTT; CDR3aa: CASGRQQNTEAFF
abundance: -; len: 15; j_gene: TRBJ2-3; v_gene: TRBV29-1; d_gene: TRBD1; CDR3nt: TGCAGCGTTGAAGGGACAGGGGGGGGCACAGATACGCAGTATTTT; CDR3aa: CSVEGTGGGTDTQYF
abundance: -; len: 16; j_gene: TRBJ2-2; v_gene: TRBV19; d_gene: TRBD2; CDR3nt: TGTGCCAGTAGTACAACTAGCGGGGGGGCCTACGGGGAGCTGTTTTTT; CDR3aa: CASSTTSGGAYGELFF
abundance: -; len: 14; j_gene: TRBJ2-3; v_gene: TRBV2; d_gene: TRBD2; CDR3nt: TGTGCCAGCATAAGCGGGGGGGAGGGAGATACGCAGTATTTT; CDR3aa: CASISGGEGDTQYF
abundance: -; len: 15; j_gene: TRBJ1-1; v_gene: TRBV29-1; d_gene: -; CDR3nt: TGCAGCGTTGGTTCGGGTTGGGGAATGAACACTGAAGCTTTCTTT; CDR3aa: CSVGSGWGMNTEAFF
abundance: -; len: 17; j_gene: TRBJ1-1; v_gene: TRBV13; d_gene: -; CDR3nt: TGTGCCAGCAGTGAACGGGACACGCACCTCATGAACACTGAAGCTTTCTTT; CDR3aa: CASSERDTHLMNTEAFF